The 20 T cell receptor beta chains below all came from one sample that was sequenced in a study of blood T cell repertoires in COVID-19. Repertoires were generated with immunoSEQ multiplex PCR, while TCRdb's copy carries only in-frame clones and drops some. Here the sample spans 300,000 to 450,000 clones, approximately 90% being singletons. The sample consisted of PBMCs or T cells enriched from blood (not recorded which). Receptors originate from a woman younger than 30 who had recovered from COVID-19.

This clone turned up a few times. The V and J genes are TRBV7-9 and TRBJ1-1; weak D call: TRBD1 (5 bases). Germline V gene lookup returns CDR1 SEHNR and CDR2 FQNEAQ (reference sequence). V lost 1 base, J lost 0 bases, and 6 bases lay in between. The CDR3 contains 14 residues. The CDR3 DNA follows: TGTGCCAGCAGCTTAGGACAGATGAACACTGAAGCTTTCTTT. This translates into CASSLGQMNTEAFF.

This chain joins TRBV19 and TRBJ1-4, with 7 bases aligning to TRBD1. V shed 3 bases and J 8 bases; nucleotides not matched to a gene: 12. This CDR3 region has 16 residues. Germline lookup yields CDR1 LNHDA and CDR2 SQIVND (reference sequence). CDR3 sequence reads: CASSIGMSSRGEKLFF. As DNA, the CDR3 is TGTGCCAGTAGTATTGGGATGAGTTCCAGGGGGGAAAAACTGTTTTTT.

The chain links TRBV7-3 to TRBJ2-3, with 14 bases that match TRBD2. CDR1 is SGHTA, CDR2 FQGTGA, per germline. CDR3 length: 17 residues. The V gene end was trimmed by 5 bases and the J gene end by 2 bases; junction bases not matched to a gene: 6. In DNA, the CDR3 is TGTGCCAGCAGCCCGACGGGACTAGCGGGGGACACAGATACGCAGTATTTT. Protein product: CASSPTGLAGDTDTQYF.

The rearrangement joins TRBV6-1 to TRBJ1-2, with 8 bases matching TRBD1. CDR3 size: 16 residues. Germline assignment: CDR1 MNHNS and CDR2 SASEGT. Losses at the gene ends were 2 bases for V and 2 bases for J; bases not matched to a gene: 7. Written as DNA, the CDR3 is TGTGCCAGCAGTGAATCCCCCGGGACAGGAAACTATGGCTACACCTTC. Protein sequence: CASSESPGTGNYGYTF.

The rearrangement links TRBV6-4 to TRBJ1-5, with 8 positions matching TRBD1. Germline-derived CDR1 and CDR2 are MRHNA and SNTAGT. CDR3 length: 14 amino acids. V lost 5 bases and J lost 7; bases outside the gene matches: 7. The CDR3 protein is CASSPSGGRQPQHF. CDR3 nucleotides: TGTGCCAGCAGTCCCTCAGGGGGCCGGCAGCCCCAGCATTTT.

The chain's CDR3 is CASSSKSPNRVDNEKLFF. The DNA of the CDR3 is TGTGCCAGCAGTTCAAAAAGCCCCAACAGGGTTGATAATGAAAAACTGTTTTTT. The chain employs TRBV27 and TRBJ1-4, with a possible D match to TRBD1 (6 bases). From germline, CDR1 is MNHEY and CDR2 SMNVEV (reference sequence). The CDR3 spans 18 residues. V was cut by 4 bases and J by 4 bases, with 22 bases left in between.

This clone is a singleton in its sample. The gene calls are TRBV6-6 and TRBJ1-4; TRBD1 is a possible D gene (5 bases). The CDR3 sequence is 16 residues long. With 5 bases removed from V and 0 bases from J, the gap between germline ends came to 13 bases. Germline V gene sequence: CDR1 MNHNY, CDR2 SVGAGI (reference sequence). CDR3 nucleotides: TGTGCCAGCAGTAATCTCCACAGGACAACTAATGAAAAACTGTTTTTT. Protein product: CASSNLHRTTNEKLFF.

This chain joins TRBV7-2 and TRBJ2-7; 12 bases are shared with TRBD2. The germline V gene encodes CDR1 SGHTA and CDR2 FQGNSA. There are 19 residues in the CDR3. Losses at the gene ends were 1 base for V and 4 bases for J; bases not matched to a gene: 14. The CDR3 protein is CASSLDGLAGFEARYEQYF. In DNA, the CDR3 is TGTGCCAGCAGCTTAGATGGACTAGCGGGGTTTGAGGCGCGATACGAGCAGTACTTC.

The J gene is TRBJ2-7, the V gene TRBV7-3, with D tentatively TRBD2 (5 bases). V was clipped by 5 bases and J by 0 bases, with 8 bases between them. This CDR3 spans 13 amino acids. Germline V gene lookup returns CDR1 SGHTA and CDR2 FQGTGA. The CDR3 region is CASSPGNSYEQYF. Here the CDR3 DNA reads TGTGCCAGCAGCCCGGGGAACTCCTACGAGCAGTACTTC.

The chain combines TRBV7-9 with TRBJ1-6, with 8 bases identical to TRBD1. Germline V CDR1 and CDR2: SEHNR, FQNEAQ (reference sequence). Trimming removed 7 bases from V and 5 bases from J; junction bases left unmatched: 4. CDR3 size: 14 residues. CDR3: CASNRQGNNSPLHF. CDR3 DNA: TGTGCCAGCAACCGACAGGGGAATAATTCACCCCTCCACTTT.

The CDR3 bases are TGTGCCTGGAGTGGGGCGTCCCATGTACTGTTTTTT. Translation gives CAWSGASHVLFF. The V gene is TRBV30, the J gene TRBJ1-4; D gene uncertain. Trimming removed 1 base at V and 13 bases at J, with 13 bases between. Germline V gene sequence: CDR1 GTSNPN, CDR2 SVGIG (reference sequence). The CDR3 covers 12 residues.

The chain joins TRBV7-2 to TRBJ1-4, with D possibly being TRBD1 (5 bases). Between the trimmed V and J ends, which lost 1 base and 6 bases, there was a span of 12 bases. CDR1 is SGHTA and CDR2 is FQGNSA in the germline V gene. This CDR3 region has 15 residues. DNA of the CDR3: TGTGCCAGCAGCTTAGGGGGGTGGAGGGATGAAAAACTGTTTTTT. Protein sequence: CASSLGGWRDEKLFF.

The chain is built from TRBV10-3 and TRBJ2-7; 7 bases map to TRBD2. V shed 6 bases, J shed 4 bases, and the junction held 9 bases outside the gene matches. Germline loops: CDR1 ENHRY, CDR2 SYGVKD. This CDR3 contains 14 residues. In DNA form, the CDR3 reads TGTGCCATCAGGAGCGGGGCCGACTTGTACGAGCAGTACTTC. This gives the protein CAIRSGADLYEQYF.

This chain uses TRBV3-1 (or the pseudogene TRBV3-2) with TRBJ1-2, with 8 bases lining up with TRBD1. Germline CDR1 LGHDT, CDR2 YNNKEL (reference sequence). The CDR3 runs 14 residues. The V and J ends lost 7 bases and 6 bases, in that order; junction bases with no gene match: 10. The CDR3 protein is CASKPRGRGDGYTF. The DNA for the CDR3 is TGTGCCAGCAAACCCAGGGGGCGCGGGGATGGCTACACCTTC.

This clone occurred once. CDR3: CASTPDSTYNEQFF. In DNA form, the CDR3 reads TGTGCCAGCACCCCGGACAGTACCTACAATGAGCAGTTCTTC. The chain links TRBV14 to TRBJ2-1; tentative D call: TRBD1 (6 bases). Per germline, CDR1 SGHDN and CDR2 FVKESK. There are 14 residues in the CDR3. Trimming pared 7 bases from V and 2 bases from J, leaving 12 bases between.

This clone has just one count. The rearrangement links TRBV28 to TRBJ2-5; D may be TRBD2 (7 bases). The germline gives CDR1 MDHEN, CDR2 SYDVKM. The CDR3 spans 14 residues. Trimming removed 1 base at V and 5 bases at J, with 11 bases between. The CDR3 spells CASSLLGGAETQYF. DNA for the CDR3: TGTGCCAGCAGTTTATTAGGGGGGGCGGAGACCCAGTACTTC.

V and J are TRBV19 and TRBJ2-2, with unresolved D. V was pared by 9 bases and J by 0 bases, with 14 bases between. CDR3 size: 15 residues. The germline gives CDR1 LNHDA, CDR2 SQIVND (reference sequence). The CDR3 loop is CASIRWQANTGELFF. In DNA form, the CDR3 reads TGTGCCAGCATCCGATGGCAGGCGAACACCGGGGAGCTGTTTTTT.

This clone turned up a few times. J is TRBJ2-2 and V is TRBV11-3; D is possibly TRBD2 (5 bases). Germline V gives CDR1 SGHNT, CDR2 YENEEA. Trimming cost V 6 bases and J 2 bases, with 13 bases left between them. The CDR3 contains 15 residues. The CDR3 DNA reads TGTGCCAGCAGTGCCGGACGGGGTAACACCGGGGAGCTGTTTTTT. Amino acids: CASSAGRGNTGELFF.

The gene calls are TRBV29-1 and TRBJ2-6; 15 positions agree with TRBD2. CDR3 length equals 19 residues. The germline V gene has CDR1 SQVTM and CDR2 ANQGSEA. V lost 2 bases and J lost 4; bases outside the gene matches: 9. As DNA, the CDR3 is TGCAGCGTTGAAACGGGGACTAGCGGGGGGCCCACCGGGGCCAACGTCCTGACTTTC. It is translated as CSVETGTSGGPTGANVLTF. The complete variable domain, with remaining parts taken from reference TRBV29-1 and TRBJ2-6, reads SAVISQKPSRDICQRGTSLTIQCQVDSQVTMMFWYRQQPGQSLTLIATANQGSEATYESGFVIDKFPISRPNLTFSTLTVSNMSPEDSSIYLCSVETGTSGGPTGANVLTFGAGSRLTVL.

V is TRBV5-1 and J is TRBJ2-1, with TRBD1 identical over 7 bases. V was pared by 4 bases and J by 8 bases, with 12 bases of the junction left unmatched. Germline values: CDR1 SGHRS, CDR2 YFSETQ. CDR3 length: 15 amino acids. Written as DNA, the CDR3 is TGCGCCAGCAGCCGCTGGACAGGAGAGGATGATGAGCAGTTCTTC. It is translated as CASSRWTGEDDEQFF. Supplemented by reference TRBV5-1 and TRBJ2-1, the full variable domain reads KAGVTQTPRYLIKTRGQQVTLSCSPISGHRSVSWYQQTPGQGLQFLFEYFSETQRNKGNFPGRFSGRQFSNSRSEMNVSTLELGDSALYLCASSRWTGEDDEQFFGPGTRLTVL.